Listed below are T cell receptor beta chains from one sample, sequenced in a study of T cell responses to AZD1222 COVID-19 vaccine. Sequenced by immunoSEQ multiplex PCR; TCRdb stores in-frame clones only, minus some. The repertoire consists of more than 95,000 clones, with roughly 89% occurring once and the leading ten covering 45%. The sample consisted of peripheral blood, taken on day 0 of AZD1222 vaccination. Source of these receptors: an adult in good health. CDR3s leave out the opening cysteine and the closing phenylalanine or tryptophan. Only part of the rows carry a size: once, few, many, or a class if the clone is expanded.

. | TRBJ1-1 | TRBV7-3 | ASSSTGPLTEAF
. | TRBJ1-1 | TRBV25-1 | ASSDRGSTEAF
once | TRBJ2-5 | TRBV11-2 | ASSSSREGTQY
. | TRBJ2-2 | TRBV7-9 | ASSLTGTGELF
. | TRBJ2-7 | TRBV19 | ASASGTGGYEQY
few | TRBJ1-2 | TRBV19 | ASSARGDIPNYGYT
. | TRBJ2-1 | TRBV7-2 | ASSFSGDSHNEQF
. | TRBJ1-5 | TRBV28 | ASSLPGQGFRNSNQPQH
. | TRBJ2-5 | TRBV18 | ASLPGLAAGETQY
. | TRBJ2-2 | TRBV6-5 | ASTRQGVNTGELF
. | TRBJ1-1 | TRBV5-4 | ASSPITGQGPMNTEAF
. | TRBJ1-1 | TRBV28 | ASSLLSTEAF
. | TRBJ1-6 | TRBV27 | ASSPGTGFNSPLH
. | TRBJ2-7 | TRBV27 | ASTFAAGGPYEQY
. | TRBJ1-5 | TRBV5-6 | ASSFGGGGNQPQH
. | TRBJ2-7 | TRBV10-3 | AISPGGKRAYEQY
. | TRBJ1-1 | TRBV9 | ASSVGSARGNTEAF
. | TRBJ2-7 | TRBV28 | ASRTGGELNYEQY
few | TRBJ1-1 | TRBV10-3 | AIRDFTGRAEAF
. | TRBJ1-2 | TRBV4-3 | ASSQTRQGYNYGYT
. | TRBJ2-7 | TRBV18 | ASSPAGGEVYEQY
. | TRBJ2-6 | TRBV7-2 | ASSPTGSGANVLT
. | TRBJ2-3 | TRBV5-1 | ASSLGGGSTDTQY
. | TRBJ2-7 | TRBV28 | ASSFPPGLIRTYEQY
. | TRBJ2-6 | TRBV19 | ASSIGGAGANVLT
. | TRBJ1-5 | TRBV27 | ASRITWGNQPQH
. | TRBJ1-1 | TRBV7-6 | ASSLWTGDTEAF
. | TRBJ2-1 | TRBV18 | ASSPYSAGGYNEQF
. | TRBJ2-7 | TRBV7-2 | ASSLARYVDEQY
. | TRBJ2-3 | TRBV10-3 | AISRTSNIEGDTQY
once | TRBJ1-1 | TRBV14 | ASSYRAGNTEAF
. | TRBJ2-7 | TRBV18 | ASSPPGSRYEQY
. | TRBJ1-1 | TRBV28 | ASKNPVNTEAF
. | TRBJ2-1 | TRBV28 | ASYPMGGNGNEQF
. | TRBJ2-7 | TRBV29-1 | SVEHGESSYEQY
. | TRBJ2-7 | TRBV3-1/TRBV3-2 | ASGAGEQY
. | TRBJ1-1 | TRBV2 | ASIVSMNTEAF
. | TRBJ2-2 | TRBV6-5 | ASTLNTGELF
. | TRBJ1-5 | TRBV27 | ASSEIAGQGHDQPQH
. | TRBJ2-5 | TRBV28 | ASSFRDRGSKTQY
. | TRBJ2-1 | TRBV28 | ASRRAPGSREQF
. | TRBJ1-2 | TRBV19 | ASSIGNLNYGYT
. | TRBJ2-2 | TRBV4-2 | ASSLLEGLELTLALSGELF